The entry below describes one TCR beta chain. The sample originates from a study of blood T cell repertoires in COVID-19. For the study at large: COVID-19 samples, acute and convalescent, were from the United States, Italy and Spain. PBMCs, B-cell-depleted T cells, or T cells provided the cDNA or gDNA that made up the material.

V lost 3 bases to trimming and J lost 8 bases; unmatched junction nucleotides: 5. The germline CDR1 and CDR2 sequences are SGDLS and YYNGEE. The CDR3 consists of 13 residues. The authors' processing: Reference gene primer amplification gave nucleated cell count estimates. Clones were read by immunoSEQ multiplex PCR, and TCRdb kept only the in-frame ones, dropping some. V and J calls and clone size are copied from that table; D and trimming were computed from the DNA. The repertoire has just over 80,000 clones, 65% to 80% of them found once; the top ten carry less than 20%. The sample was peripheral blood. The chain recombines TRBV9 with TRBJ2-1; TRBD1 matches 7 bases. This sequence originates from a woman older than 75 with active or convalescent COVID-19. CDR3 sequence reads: CASSASQGYEQFF. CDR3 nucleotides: TGTGCCAGCAGCGCTTCACAGGGGTATGAGCAGTTCTTC.